Listed below are T cell receptor beta chains from one sample, sequenced in a study of response to subunit inactivated influenza vaccine. One entry per CDR3 protein results from TCRdb running MiXCR on the RT-PCR reads. The sample has almost 600,000 distinct CDR3 sequences, 14% seen once. Source: PBMCs from blood, taken less than 13 days after vaccination. All receptors come from a man in his fifties or sixties who received an inactivated influenza vaccine. Both conserved end residues are part of each CDR3. A D gene is named only where the DNA matches it firmly. Not all rows give a size; the values are once, few, many and, for expanded clones, a class.

few | TRBJ2-7 | TRBV10-3 | TRBD1 | CAITQGAPYEQYF | TGTGCCATCACCCAGGGGGCCCCCTACGAGCAGTACTTC
- | TRBJ1-2 | TRBV29-1 | - | CSARDIQDYGYTF | TGCAGCGCCAGAGATATACAGGACTATGGCTACACCTTC
- | TRBJ1-4 | TRBV5-1 | - | CASSSFVDGEKLFF | TGCGCCAGCAGCTCCTTTGTCGACGGTGAAAAACTGTTTTTT
- | TRBJ2-7 | TRBV15 | TRBD2 | CATSSRLAGGREQYF | TGTGCCACCAGCAGTAGACTAGCGGGAGGGCGCGAGCAGTACTTC
many | TRBJ2-3 | TRBV3-1 | TRBD2 | CASTRLAGGPSDTQYF | TGTGCCAGCACACGACTAGCGGGAGGGCCATCAGATACGCAGTATTTT
- | TRBJ2-2 | TRBV10-2 | - | CASSEWTGLNTGELFF | TGCGCCAGCAGTGAGTGGACGGGGCTTAACACCGGGGAGCTGTTTTTT
few | TRBJ2-2 | TRBV4-2 | TRBD2 | CASSQLGGASNTGELFF | TGTGCCAGCAGCCAACTCGGGGGGGCATCAAACACCGGGGAGCTGTTTTTT
few | TRBJ2-1 | TRBV12-5 | - | CASGLAENANEQFF | TGTGCTAGTGGTTTGGCTGAGAATGCGAATGAGCAGTTCTTC
once | TRBJ2-5 | TRBV7-8 | TRBD2 | CASSPRPSGREETHYF | TGTGCCAGCAGCCCCCGCCCTAGCGGGAGGGAAGAGACCCACTACTTC
- | TRBJ2-7 | TRBV6-1 | TRBD2 | CASHKAGVTNYEQYF | TGTGCCAGCCATAAGGCGGGGGTCACAAACTACGAGCAGTACTTC
few | TRBJ2-7 | TRBV11-1 | - | CASSLYPGQQDEQYF | TGTGCCAGCAGCTTATACCCTGGACAGCAAGACGAGCAGTACTTC